This T cell receptor (beta chain) stems from a study of blood T cell repertoires in COVID-19 (dated by TCRdb to 2018 to 2021). Looking at the study overall: Collaborator samples came from the United States, Italy and Spain and covered acute and convalescent phases of COVID-19. The prospective study material was composed of cDNA or gDNA derived from T cells, B-cell-depleted T cells, or PBMCs. Subjects who had been exposed to COVID-19, were actively infected with it, or had recovered from it provided the deeply sampled blood TCRbeta repertoires that made up the dataset. The repertoires were released in a freely available public database intended as a resource for research on the immune response to SARS-CoV-2. The samples were drawn from the first 160 participants of the ongoing ImmuneRACE study and from 1,200 or so subjects provided by 6 global collaborators. The sample metadata nearly always contained a de-identified subject ID, COVID-19 status, age in years and sex. HLA class I and class II types, where available, came from metadata supplied by the sample provider rather than from assay-based typing.

Its CDR3 holds 17 amino acids, cysteine through phenylalanine. The kept DNA is CDR3 alone, 51 bases in frame from the first base. CDR1 and CDR2, per the germline V gene (reference sequence), are GTSNPN and SVGIG. V lost 7 bases and J lost 3 bases, and the count of bases not matched to a germline gene is 17. Points on this clone: This receptor's antigen is unknown. Qualities for individual bases were not recorded, and no much larger clone is one base off.

The collaborating institutions used their own protocols to collect whole blood in K2EDTA tubes. For TCRbeta analysis, collaborators shipped samples as frozen whole blood, isolated PBMCs, or DNA extracted from either of those sample types. TCRbeta CDR3 regions were amplified from genomic DNA by means of the immunoSEQ Assay, a bias-controlled multiplex PCR. From the authors' description of their analysis: Nucleated cell counts per sample were estimated from amplification of reference gene primers within the assay. To quantify the absolute abundance of each unique TCRbeta CDR3 rearrangement, sequence reads were collapsed and filtered. For each sample, productive Simpson clonality was calculated as the square root of Simpson's diversity index over productive rearrangements. The clones in this table, taken by TCRdb from immuneACCESS, are in-frame only. Not every clone is retained; where verified, under half of the shortfall comes from an unresolved V gene, and the cause of the rest is unknown. V and J calls and clone size are those listed in that table; D and trimming were worked out from the DNA. A total of about 80,000 clones appear in this sample, 70% to 80% of them only once. The ten largest make up approximately 16% of the sample.

What the authors observed across the whole study: The quantity of clinical and demographic metadata differed by source and by participant and was supplied without curation.

The sequence came from a man in his 70s with active or convalescent COVID-19. Sequencing was carried out using peripheral blood. The chain links TRBV30 with TRBJ2-5; 10 bases in the middle match TRBD2. CDR3 reads: CAFQGRYSGGREETQYF. The sequence in DNA is TGTGCCTTCCAAGGCCGGTATAGCGGGGGGAGGGAAGAGACCCAGTACTTC.